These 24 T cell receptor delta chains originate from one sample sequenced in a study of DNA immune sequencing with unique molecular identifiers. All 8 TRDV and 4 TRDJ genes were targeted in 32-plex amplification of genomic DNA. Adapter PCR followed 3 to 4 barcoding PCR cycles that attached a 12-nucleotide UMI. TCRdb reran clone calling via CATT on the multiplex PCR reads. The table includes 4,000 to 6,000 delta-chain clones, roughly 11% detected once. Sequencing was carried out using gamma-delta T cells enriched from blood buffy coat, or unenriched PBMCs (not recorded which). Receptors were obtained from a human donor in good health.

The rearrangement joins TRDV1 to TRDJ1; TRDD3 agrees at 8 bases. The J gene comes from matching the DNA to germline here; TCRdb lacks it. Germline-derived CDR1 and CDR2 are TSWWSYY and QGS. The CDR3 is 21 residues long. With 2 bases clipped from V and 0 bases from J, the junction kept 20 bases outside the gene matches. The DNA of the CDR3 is TGTGCTCTTGGGGAAAGGCGATTCCTATCTGTACTGGGGGGCAACACCGATAAACTCATCTTT. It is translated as CALGERRFLSVLGGNTDKLIF.

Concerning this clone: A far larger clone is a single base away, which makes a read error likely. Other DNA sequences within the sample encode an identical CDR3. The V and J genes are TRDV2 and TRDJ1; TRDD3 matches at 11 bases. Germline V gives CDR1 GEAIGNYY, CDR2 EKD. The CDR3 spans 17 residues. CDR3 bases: TGCGCCTGTGACACCGTTGGGGGATACGCCTCCACCGATAAACTCATCTTT. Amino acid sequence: CACDTVGGYASTDKLIF.

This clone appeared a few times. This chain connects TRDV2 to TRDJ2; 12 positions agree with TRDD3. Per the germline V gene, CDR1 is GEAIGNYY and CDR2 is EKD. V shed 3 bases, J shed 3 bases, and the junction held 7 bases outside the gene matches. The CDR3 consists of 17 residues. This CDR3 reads CACDPLGDTSLTAQLFF. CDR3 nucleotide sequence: TGTGCCTGTGACCCACTGGGGGATACTTCTCTGACAGCACAACTCTTCTTT.

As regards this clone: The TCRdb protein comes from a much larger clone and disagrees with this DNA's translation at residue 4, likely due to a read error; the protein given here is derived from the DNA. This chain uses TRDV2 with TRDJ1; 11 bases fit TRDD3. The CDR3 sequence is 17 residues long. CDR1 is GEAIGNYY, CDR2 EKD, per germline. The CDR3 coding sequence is TGTGCCTGTGGCACCGTTGGGGGATACGCTGGGACCGATAAACTCATCTTT. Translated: CACGTVGGYAGTDKLIF.

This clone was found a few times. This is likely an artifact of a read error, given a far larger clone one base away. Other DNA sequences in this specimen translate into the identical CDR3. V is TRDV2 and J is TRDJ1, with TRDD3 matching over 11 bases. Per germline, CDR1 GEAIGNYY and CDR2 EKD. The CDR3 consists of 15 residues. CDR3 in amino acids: CACAQLGDRDDKLIF. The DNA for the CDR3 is TGTGCCTGTGCCCAACTGGGGGATAGGGACGATAAACTGATCTTT.

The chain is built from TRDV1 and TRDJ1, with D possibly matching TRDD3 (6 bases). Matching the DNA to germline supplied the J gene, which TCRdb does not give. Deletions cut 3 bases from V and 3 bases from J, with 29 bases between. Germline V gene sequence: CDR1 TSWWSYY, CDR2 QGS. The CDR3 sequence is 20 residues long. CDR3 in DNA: TGTGCTCTTGGGGACCCGCCTACTTTCATTCGGAGGATACTGTCCGATAAACTCATCTTT. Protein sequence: CALGDPPTFIRRILSDKLIF.

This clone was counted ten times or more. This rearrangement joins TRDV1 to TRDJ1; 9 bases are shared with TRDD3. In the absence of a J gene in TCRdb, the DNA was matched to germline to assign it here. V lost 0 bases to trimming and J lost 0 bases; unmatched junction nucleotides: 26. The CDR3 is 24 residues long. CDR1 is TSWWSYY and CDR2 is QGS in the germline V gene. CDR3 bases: TGTGCTCTTGGGGAACTCACTACTACATTACGTTCAATACTGGGGGAGGCGTACACCGATAAACTCATCTTT. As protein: CALGELTTTLRSILGEAYTDKLIF.

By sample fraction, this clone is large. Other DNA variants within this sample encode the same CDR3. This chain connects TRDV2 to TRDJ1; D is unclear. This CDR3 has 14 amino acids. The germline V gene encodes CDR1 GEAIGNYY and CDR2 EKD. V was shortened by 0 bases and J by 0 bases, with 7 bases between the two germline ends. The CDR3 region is CACDTVGNTDKLIF. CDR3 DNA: TGTGCCTGTGACACCGTAGGTAACACCGATAAACTCATCTTT.

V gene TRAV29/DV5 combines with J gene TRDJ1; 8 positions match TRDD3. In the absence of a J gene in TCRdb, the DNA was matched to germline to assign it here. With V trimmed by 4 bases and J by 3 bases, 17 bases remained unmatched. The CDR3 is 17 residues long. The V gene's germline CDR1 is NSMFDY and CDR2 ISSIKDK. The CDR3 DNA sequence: TGTGCAGCAGCTTCCCCACCCCTGGGGGAAAGTTCCGATAAACTCATCTTT. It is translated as CAAASPPLGESSDKLIF. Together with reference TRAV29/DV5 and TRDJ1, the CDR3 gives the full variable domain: DQQVKQNSPSLSVQEGRISILNCDYTNSMFDYFLWYKKYPAEGPTFLISISSIKDKNEDGRFTVFLNKSAKHLSLHIVPSQPGDSAVYFCAAASPPLGESSDKLIFGKGTRVTVEP.

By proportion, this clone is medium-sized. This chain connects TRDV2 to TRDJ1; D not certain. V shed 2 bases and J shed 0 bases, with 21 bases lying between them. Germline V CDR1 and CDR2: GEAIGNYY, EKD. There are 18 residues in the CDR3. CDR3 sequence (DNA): TGTGCCTGTGACAAACTTTCTGTGAGGGCTCTAAACACCGATAAACTCATCTTT. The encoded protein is CACDKLSVRALNTDKLIF.

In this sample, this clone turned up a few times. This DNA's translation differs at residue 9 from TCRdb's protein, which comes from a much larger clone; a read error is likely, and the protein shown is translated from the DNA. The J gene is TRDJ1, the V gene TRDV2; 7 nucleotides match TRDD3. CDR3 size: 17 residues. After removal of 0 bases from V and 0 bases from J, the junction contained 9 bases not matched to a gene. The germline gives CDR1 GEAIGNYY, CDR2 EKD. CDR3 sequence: CACDTLTGEPYTDKLIF. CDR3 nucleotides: TGTGCCTGTGACACCCTTACTGGGGAACCCTACACCGATAAACTCATCTTT.

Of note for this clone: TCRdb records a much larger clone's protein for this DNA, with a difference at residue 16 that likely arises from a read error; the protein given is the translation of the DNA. The CDR3: CACDTLPTGDPPVQDVKLIF. As DNA, the CDR3 is TGTGCCTGTGACACACTTCCTACGGGGGATCCGCCGGTACAAGACGTTAAACTCATCTTT. This sequence joins TRDV2 and TRDJ1; possibly TRDD2 for D (8 bases). There are 20 residues in the CDR3. The germline V and J ends were trimmed by 1 base and 7 bases, with 33 bases remaining between them. CDR1 GEAIGNYY and CDR2 EKD come from the germline V gene.

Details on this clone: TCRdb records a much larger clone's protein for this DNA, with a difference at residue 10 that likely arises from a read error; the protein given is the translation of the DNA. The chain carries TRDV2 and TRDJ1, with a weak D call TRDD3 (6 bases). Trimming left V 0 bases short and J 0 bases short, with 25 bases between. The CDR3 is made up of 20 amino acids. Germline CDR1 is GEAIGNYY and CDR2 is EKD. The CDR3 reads CACDTVATGRYGGYTDKLIF. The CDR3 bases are TGTGCCTGTGACACCGTCGCTACTGGGAGATACGGAGGGTACACCGATAAACTCATCTTT.

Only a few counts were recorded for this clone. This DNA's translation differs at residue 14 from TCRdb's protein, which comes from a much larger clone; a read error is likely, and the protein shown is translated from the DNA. Here the CDR3 reads CACDTGTGGPYSGNLIF. The CDR3 nucleotides are TGTGCCTGTGACACCGGTACTGGGGGGCCCTATTCCGGTAATCTCATCTTT. This chain uses TRDV2 with TRDJ1, with 8 positions matching TRDD3. The CDR3 is 17 residues long. Germline V gene data show CDR1 as GEAIGNYY and CDR2 as EKD. Trimming at V came to 0 bases and at J to 11 bases, leaving 19 bases not matched to a gene.

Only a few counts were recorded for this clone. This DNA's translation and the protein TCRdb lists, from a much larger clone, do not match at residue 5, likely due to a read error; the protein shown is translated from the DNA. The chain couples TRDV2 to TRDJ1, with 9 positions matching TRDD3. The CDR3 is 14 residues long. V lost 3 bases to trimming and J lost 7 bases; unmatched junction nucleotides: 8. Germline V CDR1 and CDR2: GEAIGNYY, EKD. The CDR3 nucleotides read TGTGCCTGTGACTTCATACTGGGGGAAACTAAACTCATCTTT. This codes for CACDFILGETKLIF.

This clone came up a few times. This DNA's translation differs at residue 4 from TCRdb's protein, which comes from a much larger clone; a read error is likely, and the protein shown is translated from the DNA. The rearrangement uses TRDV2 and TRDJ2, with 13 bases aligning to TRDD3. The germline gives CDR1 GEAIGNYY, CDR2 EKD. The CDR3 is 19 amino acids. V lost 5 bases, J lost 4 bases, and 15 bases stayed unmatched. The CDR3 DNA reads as TGTGCCTGTGTTCAACTTGGCGGTACTGGGGGATACGCGACAGCACAACTCTTCTTT. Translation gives CACVQLGGTGGYATAQLFF.

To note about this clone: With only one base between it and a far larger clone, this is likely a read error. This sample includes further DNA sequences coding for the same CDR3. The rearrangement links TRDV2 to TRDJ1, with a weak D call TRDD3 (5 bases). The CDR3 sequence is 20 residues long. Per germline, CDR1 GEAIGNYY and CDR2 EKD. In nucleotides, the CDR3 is TGCGCCTGTGACACCATAACGGGGGGCCGGGTTCATCAGTACACCGATAAACTCATCTTT. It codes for CACDTITGGRVHQYTDKLIF.

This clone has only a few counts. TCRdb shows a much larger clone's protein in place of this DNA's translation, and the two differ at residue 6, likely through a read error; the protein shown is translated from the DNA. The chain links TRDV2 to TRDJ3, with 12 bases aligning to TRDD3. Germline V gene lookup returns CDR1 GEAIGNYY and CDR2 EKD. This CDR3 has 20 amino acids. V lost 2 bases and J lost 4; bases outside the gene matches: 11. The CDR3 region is CACDMAGGYEVGWDTRQMFF. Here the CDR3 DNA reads TGTGCCTGTGACATGGCTGGGGGATACGAAGTGGGATGGGACACCCGACAGATGTTTTTC.

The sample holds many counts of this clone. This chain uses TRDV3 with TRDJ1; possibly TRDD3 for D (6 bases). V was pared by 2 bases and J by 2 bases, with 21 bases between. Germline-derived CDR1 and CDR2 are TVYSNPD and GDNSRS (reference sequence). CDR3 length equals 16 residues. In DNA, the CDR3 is TGTGCCTTTTCTTCGTGGCCAGATACGACGACCGATAAACTCATCTTT. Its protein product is CAFSSWPDTTTDKLIF.

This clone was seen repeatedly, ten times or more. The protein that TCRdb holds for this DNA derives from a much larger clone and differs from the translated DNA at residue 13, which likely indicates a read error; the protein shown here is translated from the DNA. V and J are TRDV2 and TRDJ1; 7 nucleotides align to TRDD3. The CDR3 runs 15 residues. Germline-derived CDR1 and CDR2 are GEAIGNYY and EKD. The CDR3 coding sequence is TGTGCCTGTGACCTACTGGGGACAGACACCGATAAACACATCTTT. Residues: CACDLLGTDTDKHIF.

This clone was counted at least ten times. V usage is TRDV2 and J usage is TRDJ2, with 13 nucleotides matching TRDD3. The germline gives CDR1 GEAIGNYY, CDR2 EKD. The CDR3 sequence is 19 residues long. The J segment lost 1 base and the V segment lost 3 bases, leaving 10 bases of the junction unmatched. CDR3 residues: CACDPVLGDTRGLTAQLFF. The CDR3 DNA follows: TGTGCCTGTGACCCTGTACTGGGGGATACGCGAGGTTTGACAGCACAACTCTTCTTT.

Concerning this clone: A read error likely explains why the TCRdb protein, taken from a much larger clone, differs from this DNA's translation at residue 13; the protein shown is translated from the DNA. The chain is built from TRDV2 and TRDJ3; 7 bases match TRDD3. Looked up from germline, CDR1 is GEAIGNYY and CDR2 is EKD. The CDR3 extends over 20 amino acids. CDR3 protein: CACDTGSLGVGSRDTRQMFF. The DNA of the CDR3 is TGTGCCTGTGACACGGGAAGCCTGGGGGTCGGCTCCCGGGACACCCGACAGATGTTTTTC.

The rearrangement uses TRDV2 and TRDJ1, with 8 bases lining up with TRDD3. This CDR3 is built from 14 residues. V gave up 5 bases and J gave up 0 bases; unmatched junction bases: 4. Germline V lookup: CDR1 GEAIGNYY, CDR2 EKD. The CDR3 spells CACAQLGDTDKLIF. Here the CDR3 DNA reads TGTGCCTGTGCCCAACTGGGGGACACCGATAAACTCATCTTT.

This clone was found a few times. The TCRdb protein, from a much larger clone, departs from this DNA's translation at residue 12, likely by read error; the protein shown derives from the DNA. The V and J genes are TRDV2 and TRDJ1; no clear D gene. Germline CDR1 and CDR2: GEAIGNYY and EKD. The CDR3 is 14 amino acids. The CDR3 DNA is TGTGCCTGTGACGACCTTACAGCCACCGATAAACACATCTTT. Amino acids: CACDDLTATDKHIF.